The 13 T cell receptor beta chains presented below share a single source sample, sequenced in a study of cytomegalovirus exposure and HLA in healthy donors. Vbeta (60) and Jbeta (13) primers were used in the PCR. Repertoires were generated with immunoSEQ multiplex PCR, while TCRdb's copy carries only in-frame clones and drops some. The repertoire table contains approximately 190,000 clones. The sequenced material came from PBMCs. The receptor source for this set is a boy between 5 and 17 years old in good health and CMV-seronegative.

The chain joins TRBV11-2 to TRBJ2-7, with D maybe TRBD1 (5 bases). Deletions cut 2 bases from V and 6 bases from J, with 8 bases between. The CDR3 is made up of 12 amino acids. Germline values: CDR1 SGHAT, CDR2 FQNNGV. The CDR3 is CASSLNRIEQYF. For the CDR3, the DNA is TGTGCCAGCAGCTTAAACAGGATCGAGCAGTACTTC.

This rearrangement joins TRBV2 to TRBJ2-5; maybe TRBD2 (6 bases). The last part of the DNA fits TRBJ2-7 better; the J call may be wrong. This CDR3 comprises 13 residues. In germline, CDR1 is SNHLY, CDR2 FYNNEI. CDR3 DNA sequence: TGTGCCAGCAGTGTAGGAGGGGACTACGAGCAGTACTTC. It is translated as CASSVGGDYEQYF.

J is TRBJ1-5 and V is TRBV6-1, with D unresolved. The ends were cut back, 6 bases at V and 7 bases at J, with 10 bases in the middle. CDR3 length: 12 residues. The germline V gene encodes CDR1 MNHNS and CDR2 SASEGT. The chain's CDR3 is CASRLGPQPQHF. Here the CDR3 DNA reads TGTGCCAGCAGACTAGGGCCGCAGCCCCAGCATTTT.

The chain has TRBV30 and TRBJ1-1, with TRBD1 matching 7 bases. The V gene's germline CDR1 is GTSNPN and CDR2 SVGIG (reference sequence). This CDR3 spans 14 amino acids. The junction had 9 bases not matched to a gene; V was cut back by 7 bases and J by 1 base. For the CDR3, the DNA is TGTGCCTCAGAACAGGGGCGCAAGAACACTGAAGCTTTCTTT. It yields the protein CASEQGRKNTEAFF. The complete variable domain, with remaining parts taken from reference TRBV30 and TRBJ1-1, reads SQTIHQWPATLVQPVGSPLSLECTVEGTSNPNLYWYRQAAGRGLQLLFYSVGIGQISSEVPQNLSASRPQDRQFILSSKKLLLSDSGFYLCASEQGRKNTEAFFGQGTRLTVV.

The rearrangement uses TRBV6-4 and TRBJ1-6; TRBD1 might be the D (5 bases). The CDR3 contains 14 residues. Germline-derived CDR1 and CDR2 are MRHNA and SNTAGT. The V end lost 4 bases, the J end lost 1 base, and 5 bases lay between the germline ends. The DNA of the CDR3 is TGTGCCAGCAGTGCAGGGTCCTATAATTCACCCCTCCACTTT. Protein: CASSAGSYNSPLHF.

The chain is built from TRBV5-6 and TRBJ2-3; 13 bases map to TRBD2. The J segment lost 2 bases and the V segment lost 2 bases, leaving 8 bases of the junction unmatched. CDR3 length: 18 residues. Germline V gene lookup returns CDR1 SGHDT and CDR2 YYEEEE. The DNA for the CDR3 is TGTGCCAGCAGCTTACCCGGAGGGACTAGCGGGACCACAGATACGCAGTATTTT. Its protein is CASSLPGGTSGTTDTQYF. The full variable domain, rest sourced from reference TRBV5-6 and TRBJ2-3, is DAGVTQSPTHLIKTRGQQVTLRCSPKSGHDTVSWYQQALGQGPQFIFQYYEEEERQRGNFPDRFSGHQFPNYSSELNVNALLLGDSALYLCASSLPGGTSGTTDTQYFGPGTRLTVL.

The chain uses TRBV29-1 and TRBJ2-7; D may be TRBD1 (6 bases). Germline V gives CDR1 SQVTM, CDR2 ANQGSEA. The CDR3 spans 11 residues. With 4 bases removed from V and 4 bases from J, the gap between germline ends came to 8 bases. The chain's CDR3 is CSVGTAYEQYF. Written as DNA, the CDR3 is TGCAGCGTTGGGACAGCTTACGAGCAGTACTTC.

V and J are TRBV6-6 and TRBJ1-5; 7 nucleotides agree with TRBD1. The CDR3 spans 15 residues. The V gene's germline CDR1 is MNHNY and CDR2 SVGAGI (reference sequence). The trim removed 7 bases at V and 5 bases at J, leaving 11 bases unmatched. The CDR3 region is CASKNLRDSHQPQHF. In DNA form, the CDR3 reads TGTGCCAGCAAAAATCTGCGGGACAGCCATCAGCCCCAGCATTTT.

The rearrangement links TRBV6-6 to TRBJ1-5; 9 bases are a match to TRBD1. V was clipped by 4 bases and J by 5 bases; unmatched bases: 6. The CDR3 length is 15 residues. Germline CDR1 is MNHNY and CDR2 is SVGAGI (reference sequence). CDR3 loop: CASSSGTGKHQPQHF. As DNA, the CDR3 is TGTGCCAGCAGTTCTGGGACAGGGAAACATCAGCCCCAGCATTTT.

V and J are TRBV19 and TRBJ1-4; unclear D gene. The CDR3 is 15 amino acids. V gave up 10 bases and J gave up 7 bases, with 22 bases separating them. CDR1 and CDR2 (germline): LNHDA, SQIVND (reference sequence). CDR3 residues: CATSEIPGGGEKLFF. The CDR3 nucleotides read TGTGCCACGTCCGAGATACCGGGTGGCGGTGAAAAACTGTTTTTT.

The V gene is TRBV23-1, the J gene TRBJ1-1; tentatively, D is TRBD1 (6 bases). TRBV23-1 is an ORF, with its function uncertain. V shed 4 bases and J shed 11 bases, with 26 bases lying between them. CDR3 length equals 16 residues. CDR3 nucleotide sequence: TGCGCCAGCAGTCGAGACAAGCAGGGGCGTTCTCTGTGGGCTTTCTTT. Translated: CASSRDKQGRSLWAFF.

As for this clone: Other DNA sequences in this sample translate to the same CDR3. The chain recombines TRBV5-1 with TRBJ2-1; maybe TRBD2 (6 bases). Trimming took 0 bases from V and 7 from J, leaving 8 bases between them. This CDR3 has 13 residues. Germline V gives CDR1 SGHRS, CDR2 YFSETQ. CDR3 region: CASSLAGGNEQFF. The CDR3 DNA reads TGCGCCAGCAGCTTGGCCGGGGGTAATGAGCAGTTCTTC.

The chain joins TRBV4-1 to TRBJ2-3, with D perhaps TRBD2 (5 bases). Trimming left V 0 bases short and J 8 bases short, with 12 bases between. Germline CDR1 and CDR2: MGHRA and YSYEKL. The CDR3 consists of 14 residues. The CDR3 here is CASSQDELVGTQYF. DNA of the CDR3: TGCGCCAGCAGCCAAGACGAACTAGTTGGTACGCAGTATTTT.